The source of this T cell receptor beta chain is a study of T cells in Graves' hyperthyroidism and ophthalmopathy. It was RNA transcripts that yielded the amplified TCR beta CDR3 regions. First-round RT-PCR with HTBI primers amplified the TCR CDR3 region. TCRdb reprocessed the multiplex PCR reads via MiXCR and lists one record per CDR3 protein. Among about 360,000 distinct CDR3 sequences, around a quarter were seen once, and the ten largest hold more than 60%. The V gene end was trimmed by 5 bases and the J gene end by 0 bases; junction bases not matched to a gene: 4. CDR1 is DFQATT and CDR2 is SNEGSKA in the germline V gene (reference sequence). The CDR3 covers 14 residues. Each patient was aged 18 to 65 and had newly diagnosed hyperthyroidism of under 2 months' duration. Using approximately 10 ml of fresh peripheral blood, PBMCs were prepared.

Input material: blood. The V gene is TRBV20-1, the J gene TRBJ1-3, with 7 nucleotides matching TRBD1. This TCR was sampled from a man in his forties or fifties with Graves' hyperthyroidism. The CDR3 reads CSAQDRSSGNTIYF. The CDR3, as DNA: TGCAGTGCTCAGGACAGGAGCTCTGGAAACACCATATATTTT.